The entry that follows covers one TCR beta chain sequence. This sample was taken from a study of HIV-infected patients and healthy controls. TCRdb redid the calling of the 5' RACE reads with MiXCR, one entry per CDR3 protein. The table lists around 20,000 distinct CDR3 sequences, roughly 19% of them singletons. CDR3 length: 16 amino acids. Per germline, CDR1 SGDLS and CDR2 YYNGEE. V lost 0 bases, J lost 0 bases, and 9 bases lay in between. The source material was CD8+ T cells from blood. The rearrangement links TRBV9 to TRBJ1-4, with no clear D. The sequence came from a human donor in good health. The DNA for the CDR3 is TGTGCCAGCAGCGTAGGATCCATCGCAACTAATGAAAAACTGTTTTTT. Its protein is CASSVGSIATNEKLFF.